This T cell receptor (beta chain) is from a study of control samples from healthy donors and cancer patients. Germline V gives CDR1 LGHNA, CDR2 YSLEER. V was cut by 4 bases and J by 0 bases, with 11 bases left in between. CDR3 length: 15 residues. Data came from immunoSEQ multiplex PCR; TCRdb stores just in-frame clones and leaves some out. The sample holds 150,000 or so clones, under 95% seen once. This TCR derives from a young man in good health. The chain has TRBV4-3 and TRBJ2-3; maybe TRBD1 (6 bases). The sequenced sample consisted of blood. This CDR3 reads CASSPQGSSTDTQYF. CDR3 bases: TGCGCCAGCAGCCCACAGGGCTCTAGCACAGATACGCAGTATTTT.